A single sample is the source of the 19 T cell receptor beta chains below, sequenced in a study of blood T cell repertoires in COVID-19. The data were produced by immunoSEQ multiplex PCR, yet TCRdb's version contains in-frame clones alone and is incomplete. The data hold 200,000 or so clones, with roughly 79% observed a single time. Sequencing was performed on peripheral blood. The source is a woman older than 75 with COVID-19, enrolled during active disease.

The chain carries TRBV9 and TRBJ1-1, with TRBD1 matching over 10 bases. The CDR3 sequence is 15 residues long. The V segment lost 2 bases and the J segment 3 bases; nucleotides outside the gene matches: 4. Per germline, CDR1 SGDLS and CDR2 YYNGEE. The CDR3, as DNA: TGTGCCAGCAGCGTGCGGGACAGGGGATACACTGAAGCTTTCTTT. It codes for CASSVRDRGYTEAFF.

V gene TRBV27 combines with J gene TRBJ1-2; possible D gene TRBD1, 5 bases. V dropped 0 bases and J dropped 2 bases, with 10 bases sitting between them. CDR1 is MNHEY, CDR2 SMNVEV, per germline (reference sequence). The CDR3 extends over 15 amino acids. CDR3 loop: CASSLSPGQNYGYTF. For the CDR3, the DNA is TGTGCCAGCAGTTTATCGCCAGGGCAGAACTATGGCTACACCTTC.

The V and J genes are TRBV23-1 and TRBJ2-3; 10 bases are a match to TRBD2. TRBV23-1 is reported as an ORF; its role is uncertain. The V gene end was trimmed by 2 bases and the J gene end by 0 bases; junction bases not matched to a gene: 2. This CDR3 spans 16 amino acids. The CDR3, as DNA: TGCGCCAGCAGTCAAGGACTAGCGGTGAGCACAGATACGCAGTATTTT. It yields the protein CASSQGLAVSTDTQYF.

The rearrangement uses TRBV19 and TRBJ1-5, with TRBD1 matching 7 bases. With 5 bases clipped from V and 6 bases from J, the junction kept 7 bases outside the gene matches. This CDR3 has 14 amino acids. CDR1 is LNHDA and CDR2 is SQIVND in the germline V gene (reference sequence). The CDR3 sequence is CASSADRWGQPQHF. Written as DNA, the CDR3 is TGTGCCAGTAGTGCGGACAGGTGGGGTCAGCCCCAGCATTTT.

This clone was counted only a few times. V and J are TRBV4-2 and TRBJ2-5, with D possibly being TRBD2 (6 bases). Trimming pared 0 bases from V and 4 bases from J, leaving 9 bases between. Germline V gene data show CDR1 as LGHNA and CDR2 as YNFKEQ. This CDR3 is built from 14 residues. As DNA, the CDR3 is TGTGCCAGCAGCCAAGACGGGAGTGTAGAGACCCAGTACTTC. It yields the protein CASSQDGSVETQYF.

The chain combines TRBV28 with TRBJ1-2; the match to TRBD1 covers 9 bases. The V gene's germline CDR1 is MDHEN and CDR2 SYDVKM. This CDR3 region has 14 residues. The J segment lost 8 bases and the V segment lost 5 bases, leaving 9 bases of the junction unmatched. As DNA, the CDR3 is TGTGCCAGCAGTGATGGAGGGACAGGGTTAGGCTACACCTTC. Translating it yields CASSDGGTGLGYTF.

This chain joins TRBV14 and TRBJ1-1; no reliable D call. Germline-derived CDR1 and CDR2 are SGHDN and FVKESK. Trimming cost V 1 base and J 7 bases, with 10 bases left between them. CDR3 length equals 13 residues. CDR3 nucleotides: TGTGCCAGCAGCCAAGGTTACGGGAGTGAAGCTTTCTTT. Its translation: CASSQGYGSEAFF. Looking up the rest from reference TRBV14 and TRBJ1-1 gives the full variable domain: EAGVTQFPSHSVIEKGQTVTLRCDPISGHDNLYWYRRVMGKEIKFLLHFVKESKQDESGMPNNRFLAERTGGTYSTLKVQPAELEDSGVYFCASSQGYGSEAFFGQGTRLTVV.

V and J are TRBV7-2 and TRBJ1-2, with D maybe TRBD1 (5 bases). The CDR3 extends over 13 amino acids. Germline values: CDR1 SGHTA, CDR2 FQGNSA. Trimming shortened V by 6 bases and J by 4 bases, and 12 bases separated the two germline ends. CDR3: CASRRGRGYGYTF. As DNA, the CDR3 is TGTGCCAGCAGGAGAGGAAGGGGCTATGGCTACACCTTC.

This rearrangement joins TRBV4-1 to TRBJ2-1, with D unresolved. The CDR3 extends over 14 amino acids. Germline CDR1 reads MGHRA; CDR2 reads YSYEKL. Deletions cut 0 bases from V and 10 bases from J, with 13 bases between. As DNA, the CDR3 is TGCGCCAGCAGCCAAGATCGTGTGCTCCGGGAGCAGTTCTTC. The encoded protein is CASSQDRVLREQFF.

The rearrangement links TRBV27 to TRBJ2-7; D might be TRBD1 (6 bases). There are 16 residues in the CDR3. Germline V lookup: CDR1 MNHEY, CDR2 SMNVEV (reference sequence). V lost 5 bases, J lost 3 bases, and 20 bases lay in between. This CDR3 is CASSPSEGHSFYEQYF. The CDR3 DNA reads TGTGCCAGCAGTCCCAGCGAGGGACATAGCTTCTACGAGCAGTACTTC.

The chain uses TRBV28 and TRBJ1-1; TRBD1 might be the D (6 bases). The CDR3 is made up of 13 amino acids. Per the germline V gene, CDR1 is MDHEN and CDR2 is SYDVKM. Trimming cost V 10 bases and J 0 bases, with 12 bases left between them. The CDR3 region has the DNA TGTGCCACCCGGGACATCATGAACACTGAAGCTTTCTTT. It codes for CATRDIMNTEAFF.

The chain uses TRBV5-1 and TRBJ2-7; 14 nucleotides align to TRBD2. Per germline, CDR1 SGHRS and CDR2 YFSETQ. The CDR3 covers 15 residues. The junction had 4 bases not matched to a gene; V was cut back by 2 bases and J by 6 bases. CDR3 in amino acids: CASSFGLAGGGEQYF. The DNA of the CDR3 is TGCGCCAGCAGCTTCGGACTAGCGGGAGGAGGCGAGCAGTACTTC.

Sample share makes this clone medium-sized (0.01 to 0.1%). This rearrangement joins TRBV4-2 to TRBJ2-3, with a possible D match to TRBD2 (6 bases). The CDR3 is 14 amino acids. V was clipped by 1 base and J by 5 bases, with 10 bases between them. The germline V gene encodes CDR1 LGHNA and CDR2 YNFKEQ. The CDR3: CASSQGLEVDTQYF. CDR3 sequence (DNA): TGTGCCAGCAGCCAAGGACTAGAGGTAGATACGCAGTATTTT.

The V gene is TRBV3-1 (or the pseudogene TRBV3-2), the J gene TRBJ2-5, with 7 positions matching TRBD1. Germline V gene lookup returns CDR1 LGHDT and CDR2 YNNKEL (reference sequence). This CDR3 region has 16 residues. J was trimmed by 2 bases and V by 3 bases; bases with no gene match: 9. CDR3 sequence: CASSHIPGQRQETQYF. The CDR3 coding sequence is TGTGCCAGCAGCCATATCCCGGGACAGAGACAAGAGACCCAGTACTTC.

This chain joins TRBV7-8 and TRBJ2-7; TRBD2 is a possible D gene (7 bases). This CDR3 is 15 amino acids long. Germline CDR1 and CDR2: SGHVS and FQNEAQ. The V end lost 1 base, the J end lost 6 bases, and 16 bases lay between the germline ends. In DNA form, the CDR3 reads TGTGCCAGCAGCTTAGGTGGAGGGGGGGCCCGCGAGCAGTACTTC. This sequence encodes CASSLGGGGAREQYF.

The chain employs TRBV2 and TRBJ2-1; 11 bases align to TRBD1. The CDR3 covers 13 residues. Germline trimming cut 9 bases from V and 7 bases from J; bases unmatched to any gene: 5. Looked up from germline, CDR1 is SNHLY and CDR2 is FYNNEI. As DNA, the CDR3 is TGTGCCAGAGGACAGGGGGCTTGGAATGAGCAGTTCTTC. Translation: CARGQGAWNEQFF.

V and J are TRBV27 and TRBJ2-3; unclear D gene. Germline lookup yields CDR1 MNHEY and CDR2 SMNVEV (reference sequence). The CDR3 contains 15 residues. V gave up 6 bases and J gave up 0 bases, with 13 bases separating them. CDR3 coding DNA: TGTGCCAGCAGACTCGCCGGGTTAAGCACAGATACGCAGTATTTT. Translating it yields CASRLAGLSTDTQYF.

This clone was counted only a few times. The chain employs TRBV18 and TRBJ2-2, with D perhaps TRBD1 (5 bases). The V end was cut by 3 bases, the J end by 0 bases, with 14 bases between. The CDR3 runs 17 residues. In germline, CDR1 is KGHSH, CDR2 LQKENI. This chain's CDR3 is CASSPRTVRANTGELFF. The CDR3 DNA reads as TGTGCCAGCTCACCTAGGACGGTCAGGGCGAACACCGGGGAGCTGTTTTTT.

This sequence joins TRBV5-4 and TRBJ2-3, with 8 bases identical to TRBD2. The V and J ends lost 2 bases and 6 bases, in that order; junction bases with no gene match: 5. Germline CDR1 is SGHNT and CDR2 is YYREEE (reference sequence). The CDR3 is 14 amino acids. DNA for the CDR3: TGTGCCAGCAGCTTTCGGGGGGGGTCGGATACGCAGTATTTT. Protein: CASSFRGGSDTQYF.